The source of this TCR beta chain is a study of blood T cell repertoires in COVID-19. Overall study: Italy, Spain and the United States were the sources of the convalescent and acute COVID-19 samples. T cells, B-cell-depleted T cells, or PBMCs supplied cDNA or gDNA.

Authors' analysis steps: Reference gene primer amplification gave estimated nucleated cell counts. Method: immunoSEQ multiplex PCR; TCRdb's copy keeps in-frame clones and lacks some. That table supplies the V and J calls and clone size; D and trimming were determined from the DNA. The sample gives about 160,000 clones, 65% to 85% of which show up once; around 8.4% is in the top ten. The CDR3 has 13 residues. The germline CDR1 and CDR2 sequences are MNHEY and SVGAGI. V lost 4 bases to trimming and J lost 7 bases, with 11 bases between them. The gene calls are TRBV6-5 and TRBJ2-1, with TRBD2 as a possible D gene (6 bases). The receptor was isolated from an elderly woman with active or convalescent COVID-19. Sequenced input: peripheral blood. CDR3 sequence (DNA): TGTGCCAGCAGTTTGGGACTCCTTAATGAGCAGTTCTTC. Its protein is CASSLGLLNEQFF.